Included here is one TCR beta chain sequence, with context. Mismatch with germline at one junction end may stem from a read error. This specimen belongs to a study of STAT5B mutations in CD4+ large granular lymphocyte leukemia. Generated by immunoSEQ multiplex PCR, the TCRdb table keeps only in-frame clones and is missing some. The data contain 30,000 to 40,000 clones, 76% of them singletons. The CDR3 is 9 residues long. From germline, CDR1 is LGHNT and CDR2 FRNRAP. Sequencing was performed on CD4+ T cells from blood buffy coats. This clonotype was obtained from a human donor in good health. This chain uses TRBV12-5 with TRBJ2-5; D tentatively reads TRBD1 or TRBD2 (5 bases each). CDR3 coding DNA: TGTGCTTCCGACAGCGGCTGGGACTTC. Translating gives CASDSGWDF.